One and the same sample provided the 11 T cell receptor beta chains below, sequenced in a study of blood T cell repertoires in COVID-19. Libraries were prepared by immunoSEQ multiplex PCR; TCRdb keeps only in-frame clonotypes and omits some of them. This sample has 230,000 or so clones, with 88% found just once. Material: PBMCs or T cells enriched from blood (not recorded which). All receptors derive from a woman aged 30 to 39 who had recovered from COVID-19.

The rearrangement uses TRBV29-1 and TRBJ1-1; the match to TRBD1 covers 7 bases. V lost 5 bases to trimming and J lost 5 bases; unmatched junction nucleotides: 8. The CDR3 is 13 amino acids. CDR1 SQVTM and CDR2 ANQGSEA come from the germline V gene. The CDR3 here is CSVRQGSSTEAFF. The CDR3 DNA sequence: TGCAGCGTTCGACAGGGTTCTTCGACTGAAGCTTTCTTT. The full variable domain, completed using reference TRBV29-1 and TRBJ1-1, is SAVISQKPSRDICQRGTSLTIQCQVDSQVTMMFWYRQQPGQSLTLIATANQGSEATYESGFVIDKFPISRPNLTFSTLTVSNMSPEDSSIYLCSVRQGSSTEAFFGQGTRLTVV.

This rearrangement joins TRBV27 to TRBJ2-3, with a tentative D call TRBD2 (6 bases). From germline, CDR1 is MNHEY and CDR2 SMNVEV (reference sequence). The CDR3 spans 14 residues. Deletions cut 6 bases from V and 7 bases from J, with 17 bases between. The CDR3 DNA sequence: TGTGCCAGCAGATACACAGGAGGGTTAAATACGCAGTATTTT. Protein product: CASRYTGGLNTQYF.

This clone was observed a single time. The J gene is TRBJ2-5, the V gene TRBV4-1, with a weak D call TRBD2 (6 bases). This CDR3 is 15 amino acids long. Germline V lookup: CDR1 MGHRA, CDR2 YSYEKL. Between the trimmed V and J ends, which lost 2 bases and 3 bases, there was a span of 13 bases. In DNA form, the CDR3 reads TGCGCCAGCAGCCAAACTCGGGACTCTAAAGAGACCCAGTACTTC. Protein sequence: CASSQTRDSKETQYF.

This chain uses TRBV7-2 with TRBJ1-2, with unresolved D. CDR1 SGHTA and CDR2 FQGNSA come from the germline V gene. The V end lost 1 base, the J end lost 0 bases, and 9 bases lay between the germline ends. The CDR3 loop spans 15 amino acids. The CDR3 loop reads CASSLGPSANYGYTF. Written as DNA, the CDR3 is TGTGCCAGCAGCTTAGGTCCGAGCGCTAACTATGGCTACACCTTC.

The chain employs TRBV7-2 and TRBJ2-7; D may be TRBD2 (6 bases). CDR3 length: 15 amino acids. Germline V gives CDR1 SGHTA, CDR2 FQGNSA. V shed 2 bases and J shed 7 bases, with 18 bases lying between them. The CDR3, as DNA: TGTGCCAGCAGCTTACTTTTGGCTAGCGCGGGGGAGCAGTACTTC. It specifies CASSLLLASAGEQYF.

V is TRBV27 and J is TRBJ1-5; possibly TRBD1 for D (6 bases). Per germline, CDR1 MNHEY and CDR2 SMNVEV (reference sequence). Trimming pared 10 bases from V and 0 bases from J, leaving 13 bases between. The CDR3 runs to 14 residues. The CDR3 bases are TGTGCCACTAGGGGACACCTTAGCAATCAGCCCCAGCATTTT. This gives the protein CATRGHLSNQPQHF.

The chain carries TRBV2 and TRBJ1-1, with 8 bases aligning to TRBD1. Trimming took 3 bases from V and 0 from J; bases not matched to a gene: 6. Germline loops: CDR1 SNHLY, CDR2 FYNNEI. The CDR3 covers 16 residues. The CDR3 DNA sequence: TGTGCCAGCAGTGATAATTTACAGGGGGTGAACACTGAAGCTTTCTTT. Protein product: CASSDNLQGVNTEAFF.

The rearrangement uses TRBV9 and TRBJ1-6; 9 bases fit TRBD1. The CDR3 runs to 14 residues. Germline CDR1 and CDR2: SGDLS and YYNGEE. Losses at the gene ends were 3 bases for V and 13 bases for J; bases not matched to a gene: 8. The CDR3 nucleotides read TGTGCCAGCAGCGAAGGGACAGGGCAGACGCCCCTCCACTTT. Amino acid sequence: CASSEGTGQTPLHF.

This chain connects TRBV6-4 to TRBJ1-1; possible D gene TRBD1, 6 bases. The CDR3 consists of 14 residues. Trimming left V 6 bases short and J 0 bases short, with 11 bases between. Germline V CDR1 and CDR2: MRHNA, SNTAGT. CDR3 loop: CASRVDRMNTEAFF. The DNA for the CDR3 is TGTGCCAGCAGGGTCGACAGGATGAACACTGAAGCTTTCTTT.

This clone was seen only a few times. This sample also contains other DNA sequences that code for the same CDR3. The chain links TRBV7-3 to TRBJ1-1; D perhaps matches TRBD1 (5 bases). The CDR3 consists of 14 residues. Trimming cost V 2 bases and J 4 bases, with 11 bases left between them. The germline gives CDR1 SGHTA, CDR2 FQGTGA. The CDR3 loop reads CASSLSGGGTEAFF. The CDR3, as DNA: TGTGCCAGCAGCTTATCCGGGGGAGGCACTGAAGCTTTCTTT.

V and J are TRBV10-1 and TRBJ2-3; tentative D call: TRBD1 (6 bases). V lost 2 bases and J 1 base, leaving 16 bases between the germline ends. Germline V gene data show CDR1 as WNHNN and CDR2 as SYGVQD (reference sequence). This CDR3 contains 17 residues. For the CDR3, the DNA is TGCGCCAGCAGTGAGCGATTCAATGGACAGCGCACAGATACGCAGTATTTT. This sequence encodes CASSERFNGQRTDTQYF.